The clone carrying this TCR beta chain was observed a few times. The sample originates from a study of early T cells in non-severe SARS-CoV-2 infection. Across the study: It was bulk RNA from unsorted whole blood that was sequenced, and the chains were unpaired.

Unique molecular identifiers were affixed to single, distinct cDNA molecules. A single record per CDR3 protein comes from TCRdb applying MiXCR to the 5' RACE reads. The sample lists 35,000 to 45,000 distinct CDR3 sequences; about 6% were seen once. This CDR3 has 16 amino acids. V was trimmed by 6 bases and J by 1 base, leaving 17 bases between them. Germline V lookup: CDR1 LNHDA, CDR2 SQIVND (reference sequence). The receptor was derived from an adult who was a healthcare worker with PCR-confirmed SARS-CoV-2 infection or an uninfected control (not recorded which). J is TRBJ2-3 and V is TRBV19; TRBD2 is a possible D gene (7 bases). This specimen consisted of whole blood, obtained at baseline. The CDR3 nucleotides are TGTGCCAGTAGCCGAGGGGGGGGCCGGGGCACAGATACGCAGTATTTT. It is translated as CASSRGGGRGTDTQYF.